The 25 T cell receptor beta chains presented below share a single source sample, sequenced in a study of T cells in Graves' hyperthyroidism and ophthalmopathy. The source material, RNA transcripts, was used to amplify TCR beta CDR3 regions. Primed by the HTBI set, a first-round RT-PCR was run on the TCR CDR3. TCRdb ran MiXCR on the multiplex PCR reads and lists one entry per CDR3 protein. The sample consists of about 600,000 distinct CDR3 sequences, approximately 15% of them appearing once. Material for sequencing was blood. The receptors derive from a woman aged 40 to 55 with Graves' ophthalmopathy.

This clonotype was seen ten or more times. V and J are TRBV6-2 or TRBV6-3 and TRBJ1-1, with D possibly being TRBD1 (5 bases). Germline V gene data show CDR1 as MNHEY and CDR2 as SVGEGT. The CDR3 runs to 17 residues. V was cut by 5 bases and J by 1 base, with 20 bases left in between. The CDR3 spells CASSPPAGYWGNTEAFF. In nucleotides, the CDR3 is TGTGCCAGCAGTCCCCCCGCAGGGTACTGGGGGAACACTGAAGCTTTCTTT.

This rearrangement joins TRBV30 to TRBJ2-3; 9 positions agree with TRBD2. V was pared by 2 bases and J by 6 bases, with 21 bases of the junction left unmatched. Looked up from germline, CDR1 is GTSNPN and CDR2 is SVGIG (reference sequence). There are 19 residues in the CDR3. The CDR3 reads CAWSFNPSLSGGLWDTQYF. CDR3 coding DNA: TGTGCCTGGAGTTTCAACCCCTCCCTAAGCGGGGGGCTGTGGGATACGCAGTATTTT.

This clonotype was observed many times. The rearrangement uses TRBV2 and TRBJ2-1; D is uncertain. The V and J ends lost 5 bases and 0 bases respectively, with 17 bases between them. The CDR3 has 17 residues. Germline V gene data show CDR1 as SNHLY and CDR2 as FYNNEI. This CDR3 is CASSQPKLSGSYNEQFF. Here the CDR3 DNA reads TGTGCCAGCAGTCAGCCGAAGCTGTCAGGCTCCTACAATGAGCAGTTCTTC.

This clonotype was counted many times. The chain links TRBV6-6 to TRBJ2-1; D uncertain. Germline CDR1 MNHNY, CDR2 SVGAGI (reference sequence). This CDR3 has 12 amino acids. V lost 2 bases and J 5 bases, leaving 4 bases between the germline ends. The CDR3 loop reads CASSYANNEQFF. The CDR3 DNA sequence: TGTGCCAGCAGTTACGCAAACAATGAGCAGTTCTTC.

In its sample, this clonotype was seen many times. The chain has TRBV11-2 and TRBJ2-1; no definite D call. CDR1 is SGHAT and CDR2 is FQNNGV in the germline V gene. This CDR3 has 14 residues. Deletions cut 1 base from V and 0 bases from J, with 4 bases between. The CDR3 DNA sequence: TGTGCCAGCAGCTTAGGGACCTCCTACAATGAGCAGTTCTTC. It codes for CASSLGTSYNEQFF.

This clonotype was picked up many times. The chain couples TRBV28 to TRBJ2-7; D remains unclear. The V gene's germline CDR1 is MDHEN and CDR2 SYDVKM. V lost 2 bases and J lost 0, with 8 bases in between. The CDR3 covers 14 residues. The CDR3 DNA reads TGTGCCAGCAGTTTAAGGGTTTCCTCCTACGAGCAGTACTTC. It is translated as CASSLRVSSYEQYF.

This clonotype was found many times. The junction departs from the called germline gene at one end, perhaps through a read error. The chain links TRBV28 to TRBJ1-1; no firm D call. In germline, CDR1 is MDHEN, CDR2 SYDVKM. The CDR3 is 14 amino acids. The chain's CDR3 is CASSPLQRNTETFF. The CDR3 nucleotides are TGTGCCAGCAGTCCTCTTCAGAGGAACACTGAAACTTTCTTT.

The V gene is TRBV4-1, the J gene TRBJ1-3, with D perhaps TRBD1 (5 bases). Trimming removed 0 bases at V and 4 bases at J, with 13 bases between. Germline CDR1 reads MGHRA; CDR2 reads YSYEKL. CDR3 length: 16 residues. The CDR3 loop is CASSQEGGGSGNTIYF. In nucleotides, the CDR3 is TGCGCCAGCAGCCAAGAGGGGGGGGGTAGCGGAAACACCATATATTTT.

This clonotype was seen repeatedly, ten times or more. This sequence joins TRBV12-3 or TRBV12-4 and TRBJ2-1; TRBD2 matches at 7 bases. J lost 1 base, V lost 1 base, and 7 bases had no gene match. The CDR3 runs to 17 residues. The CDR3, as DNA: TGTGCCAGCAGTTTAGTCTCAGCGGGACCTTCCTACAATGAGCAGTTCTTC. Translated, it gives CASSLVSAGPSYNEQFF.

This clonotype was counted a few times. The V gene is TRBV20-1, the J gene TRBJ2-7, with 7 bases matching TRBD1. Germline V gene lookup returns CDR1 DFQATT and CDR2 SNEGSKA (reference sequence). The V gene end was trimmed by 0 bases and the J gene end by 0 bases; junction bases not matched to a gene: 8. This CDR3 is 16 amino acids long. In DNA form, the CDR3 reads TGCAGTGCTAGAGATATCCTGGGACAGCTCTCCTACGAGCAGTACTTC. Protein sequence: CSARDILGQLSYEQYF.

Many counts were recorded for this clonotype. The J gene is TRBJ2-5, the V gene TRBV3-1, with D possibly TRBD2 on 6 matching bases. There are 14 residues in the CDR3. The germline V gene has CDR1 LGHDT and CDR2 YNNKEL (reference sequence). Between the trimmed V and J ends, which lost 1 base and 3 bases, there was a span of 9 bases. The CDR3 DNA reads TGTGCCAGCAGCCAAGGGGGACTGGAAGAGACCCAGTACTTC. Protein product: CASSQGGLEETQYF.

This rearrangement joins TRBV18 to TRBJ1-5; D remains ambiguous. The germline V gene encodes CDR1 KGHSH and CDR2 LQKENI. CDR3 size: 13 residues. V was clipped by 3 bases and J by 3 bases, with 6 bases between them. As DNA, the CDR3 is TGTGCCAGCTCACCGAAGTCCAATCAGCCCCAGCATTTT. Translated, it gives CASSPKSNQPQHF. The full variable domain, its missing parts supplied by reference TRBV18 and TRBJ1-5, is NAGVMQNPRHLVRRRGQEARLRCSPMKGHSHVYWYRQLPEEGLKFMVYLQKENIIDESGMPKERFSAEFPKEGPSILRIQQVVRGDSAAYFCASSPKSNQPQHFGDGTRLSIL.

The J gene is TRBJ2-2, the V gene TRBV24-1; the D is unclear. The length of the CDR3 is 14 residues. The V gene's germline CDR1 is KGHDR and CDR2 SFDVKD. V was pared by 3 bases and J by 0 bases, with 4 bases between. The CDR3 coding sequence is TGTGCCACCAGTGATGGTCCGAACACCGGGGAGCTGTTTTTT. This codes for CATSDGPNTGELFF.

Ten or more counts support this clonotype. The V and J genes are TRBV4-1 and TRBJ1-6; no firm D call. CDR3 size: 18 residues. V shed 0 bases and J shed 6 bases, with 18 bases lying between them. In germline, CDR1 is MGHRA, CDR2 YSYEKL. DNA for the CDR3: TGCGCCAGCAGCCAAGAAGGAGGTCCGCGGCCAGCTAATTCACCCCTCCACTTT. Translation gives CASSQEGGPRPANSPLHF.

This clonotype was counted at least ten times. J is TRBJ2-7 and V is TRBV28; D call uncertain. Germline values: CDR1 MDHEN, CDR2 SYDVKM. V was clipped by 5 bases and J by 2 bases, with 10 bases between them. The CDR3 spans 13 residues. The CDR3 nucleotides read TGTGCCAGCAGTCCGCGGCACCCCTACGAGCAGTACTTC. This encodes CASSPRHPYEQYF. Filled out from reference TRBV28 and TRBJ2-7, the complete variable domain reads DVKVTQSSRYLVKRTGEKVFLECVQDMDHENMFWYRQDPGLGLRLIYFSYDVKMKEKGDIPEGYSVSREKKERFSLILESASTNQTSMYLCASSPRHPYEQYFGPGTRLTVT.

The table lists this clonotype with many counts. V and J are TRBV11-2 and TRBJ1-6, with 8 nucleotides matching TRBD1. The V gene's germline CDR1 is SGHAT and CDR2 FQNNGV. V gave up 5 bases and J gave up 9 bases; unmatched junction bases: 12. The length of the CDR3 is 16 residues. The CDR3 is CASSQTQGASISPLHF. CDR3 nucleotides: TGTGCCAGCAGCCAAACCCAGGGGGCGTCGATTTCACCCCTCCACTTT.

Only a few counts were recorded for this clonotype. The V and J genes are TRBV6-1 and TRBJ2-5, with 8 nucleotides matching TRBD2. This CDR3 comprises 13 residues. Per germline, CDR1 MNHNS and CDR2 SASEGT. V trimming: 10 bases; J trimming: 3 bases; junction bases outside the gene matches: 7. The DNA for the CDR3 is TGTGCCACCCGGGGGGGGGCGAAAGAGACCCAGTACTTC. Protein: CATRGGAKETQYF.

This clonotype has ten or more counts. The V gene is TRBV10-1, the J gene TRBJ2-5; no definite D call. The V gene's germline CDR1 is WNHNN and CDR2 SYGVQD (reference sequence). Trimming cost V 2 bases and J 7 bases, with 20 bases left between them. CDR3 length equals 16 residues. CDR3 in amino acids: CASSEPPLTVLRTQYF. In nucleotides, the CDR3 is TGCGCCAGCAGTGAGCCCCCCCTTACGGTACTTCGGACCCAGTACTTC.

The chain uses TRBV28 and TRBJ2-5; 10 bases agree with TRBD1. The CDR3 extends over 15 amino acids. The V and J ends lost 3 bases and 5 bases, in that order; junction bases with no gene match: 6. CDR1 is MDHEN and CDR2 is SYDVKM in the germline V gene. CDR3 in amino acids: CASSLDRGLYETQYF. The CDR3 nucleotides read TGTGCCAGCAGTTTGGACAGGGGGTTGTACGAGACCCAGTACTTC.

This clonotype has only a few counts. The V and J genes are TRBV6-1 and TRBJ2-3; 9 bases match TRBD2. V gave up 8 bases and J gave up 2 bases; unmatched junction bases: 5. CDR3 length: 14 amino acids. CDR1 is MNHNS and CDR2 is SASEGT in the germline V gene. CDR3 region: CASARLAATDTQYF. The DNA for the CDR3 is TGTGCCAGCGCCCGACTAGCGGCCACAGATACGCAGTATTTT.

This clonotype showed up just a few times. The chain combines TRBV12-3 or TRBV12-4 with TRBJ1-2, with D maybe TRBD1 (5 bases). V lost 6 bases and J lost 7, with 15 bases in between. The CDR3 covers 13 residues. The CDR3: CASRTRGGVGYTF. The CDR3 region has the DNA TGTGCCAGCAGAACCCGGGGGGGGGTTGGCTACACCTTC.

This clonotype was picked up many times. The rearrangement joins TRBV5-5 to TRBJ2-7; 8 bases are shared with TRBD2. The CDR3 sequence is 18 residues long. Germline V CDR1 and CDR2: SGHKS, YYEKEE (reference sequence). With 1 base clipped from V and 2 bases from J, the junction kept 14 bases outside the gene matches. The CDR3 protein is CASSLTSGESHPPYEQYF. CDR3 nucleotides: TGTGCCAGCAGCTTGACTAGCGGTGAATCCCATCCCCCCTACGAGCAGTACTTC. The full variable domain, completed using reference TRBV5-5 and TRBJ2-7, is DAGVTQSPTHLIKTRGQQVTLRCSPISGHKSVSWYQQVLGQGPQFIFQYYEKEERGRGNFPDRFSARQFPNYSSELNVNALLLGDSALYLCASSLTSGESHPPYEQYFGPGTRLTVT.

This clonotype was seen at least ten times. This sequence joins TRBV6-1 and TRBJ2-7; TRBD1 matches 8 bases. CDR3 length: 15 residues. The trim removed 7 bases at V and 6 bases at J, leaving 14 bases unmatched. Germline V gene sequence: CDR1 MNHNS, CDR2 SASEGT. The DNA of the CDR3 is TGTGCCAGCACCGAGGGGGCAGGGGGCTATTCCGAGCAGTACTTC. Translation: CASTEGAGGYSEQYF.

This clonotype was counted many times. This rearrangement joins TRBV7-3 to TRBJ2-3; D remains ambiguous. The CDR3 covers 13 residues. Germline assignment: CDR1 SGHTA and CDR2 FQGTGA. The V end was cut by 2 bases, the J end by 2 bases, with 5 bases between. The CDR3 DNA follows: TGTGCCAGCAGCTTACAGGCCACAGATACGCAGTATTTT. Its protein product is CASSLQATDTQYF.

This clonotype was seen a handful of times. This sequence joins TRBV13 and TRBJ1-1, with 9 positions matching TRBD1. This CDR3 has 15 residues. The V gene's germline CDR1 is PRHDT and CDR2 FYEKMQ (reference sequence). With 6 bases clipped from V and 3 bases from J, the junction kept 8 bases outside the gene matches. The CDR3: CASRRTGDEDTEAFF. The CDR3 nucleotides read TGTGCCAGCAGGCGGACAGGGGACGAGGACACTGAAGCTTTCTTT. The variable domain in full, completed from reference TRBV13 and TRBJ1-1, reads AAGVIQSPRHLIKEKRETATLKCYPIPRHDTVYWYQQGPGQDPQFLISFYEKMQSDKGSIPDRFSAQQFSDYHSELNMSSLELGDSALYFCASRRTGDEDTEAFFGQGTRLTVV.